The 10 T cell receptor beta chains below come from one sample, sequenced in a study of T cell responses to AZD1222 COVID-19 vaccine. Method: immunoSEQ multiplex PCR; TCRdb's copy keeps in-frame clones and lacks some. The sample comprises over 45,000 clones, roughly 90% of which are singletons, and roughly 5.3% rests with the top ten. The sample here was peripheral blood, taken 28 days after the second AZD1222 dose. These receptors all come from an adult who received the AZD1222 COVID-19 vaccine.

This clone is a singleton in its sample. The chain joins TRBV19 to TRBJ2-1, with 9 bases lining up with TRBD2. The J segment lost 11 bases and the V segment lost 4 bases, leaving 15 bases of the junction unmatched. The CDR3 loop spans 16 amino acids. CDR1 LNHDA and CDR2 SQIVND come from the germline V gene (reference sequence). Written as DNA, the CDR3 is TGTGCCAGTAGTAACCAGGGGGGGCTAGCGGGAAATAAGCAGTTCTTC. Amino acids: CASSNQGGLAGNKQFF.

J is TRBJ2-3 and V is TRBV2; perhaps TRBD1 as D (6 bases). The CDR3 spans 14 residues. Germline lookup yields CDR1 SNHLY and CDR2 FYNNEI. Trimming took 6 bases from V and 0 from J, leaving 10 bases between them. The CDR3 nucleotides are TGTGCCAGCAGGACAGGCCCTAGCACAGATACGCAGTATTTT. This sequence encodes CASRTGPSTDTQYF. Based on the CDR3 plus reference TRBV2 and TRBJ2-3, the full variable domain is EPEVTQTPSHQVTQMGQEVILRCVPISNHLYFYWYRQILGQKVEFLVSFYNNEISEKSEIFDDQFSVERPDGSNFTLKIRSTKLEDSAMYFCASRTGPSTDTQYFGPGTRLTVL.

The J gene is TRBJ1-3, the V gene TRBV5-6, with TRBD1 as a possible D gene (5 bases). V was trimmed by 1 base and J by 3 bases, leaving 11 bases between them. The CDR3 totals 15 residues. Per germline, CDR1 SGHDT and CDR2 YYEEEE. In DNA form, the CDR3 reads TGTGCCAGCAGCTTGCGGGGGATCGATGGAAACACCATATATTTT. Translated, it gives CASSLRGIDGNTIYF. The full variable domain, its missing parts supplied by reference TRBV5-6 and TRBJ1-3, is DAGVTQSPTHLIKTRGQQVTLRCSPKSGHDTVSWYQQALGQGPQFIFQYYEEEERQRGNFPDRFSGHQFPNYSSELNVNALLLGDSALYLCASSLRGIDGNTIYFGEGSWLTVV.

The chain uses TRBV2 and TRBJ1-2, with D possibly TRBD1 on 5 matching bases. Germline CDR1 SNHLY, CDR2 FYNNEI. Trimming stripped 6 bases from V and 13 bases from J, with 21 bases between. This CDR3 is 13 amino acids long. The CDR3 DNA sequence: TGTGCCAGCAGGTTGGGGCAGGGAGGGGAGTGCACCTTC. It yields the protein CASRLGQGGECTF.

V is TRBV13 and J is TRBJ2-7, with 7 bases matching TRBD2. The germline CDR1 and CDR2 sequences are PRHDT and FYEKMQ (reference sequence). Unmatched junction bases numbered 9, after V lost 5 bases and J lost 2 bases. This CDR3 is built from 15 residues. The chain's CDR3 is CASSETSRAAYEQYF. CDR3 nucleotides: TGTGCCAGCAGCGAGACTAGCAGGGCAGCCTACGAGCAGTACTTC.

V is TRBV7-6 and J is TRBJ2-3; 8 bases are a match to TRBD1. Trimming at V came to 5 bases and at J to 2 bases, leaving 9 bases not matched to a gene. There are 16 residues in the CDR3. CDR1 is SGHVS, CDR2 FNYEAQ, per germline. The CDR3 region has the DNA TGTGCCAGCAGCCTTGGACAGGGAGTTTACACAGATACGCAGTATTTT. Translated, it gives CASSLGQGVYTDTQYF.

This chain uses TRBV25-1 with TRBJ2-1; D is uncertain. V was clipped by 5 bases and J by 5 bases, with 19 bases between them. CDR1 is MGHDK and CDR2 is SYGVNS in the germline V gene. This CDR3 has 16 residues. CDR3 sequence (DNA): TGTGCCAGCAGTTCCCCTGGGTCCCAGGACCACAATGAGCAGTTCTTC. Amino acid sequence: CASSSPGSQDHNEQFF. Based on the CDR3 plus reference TRBV25-1 and TRBJ2-1, the full variable domain is EADIYQTPRYLVIGTGKKITLECSQTMGHDKMYWYQQDPGMELHLIHYSYGVNSTEKGDLSSESTVSRIRTEHFPLTLESARPSHTSQYLCASSSPGSQDHNEQFFGPGTRLTVL.

V usage is TRBV12-3 or TRBV12-4 and J usage is TRBJ1-1; D is possibly TRBD1 (6 bases). CDR3 length: 13 amino acids. V was trimmed by 7 bases and J by 7 bases, leaving 16 bases between them. CDR3 bases: TGTGCCAGCAAGGTGACAGGTATTATTGAAGCTTTCTTT. This encodes CASKVTGIIEAFF.

The rearrangement links TRBV6-5 to TRBJ1-2; the D gene is possibly TRBD1 (5 bases). Germline lookup yields CDR1 MNHEY and CDR2 SVGAGI. This CDR3 region has 14 residues. V was shortened by 6 bases and J by 8 bases, with 19 bases between the two germline ends. The CDR3 DNA reads as TGTGCCAGCAGGTCATTCGGGCAGGGTAACGGCTACACCTTC. This encodes CASRSFGQGNGYTF.

The rearrangement uses TRBV6-5 and TRBJ1-3; maybe TRBD1 (5 bases). CDR3 length: 14 amino acids. Trimming shortened V by 4 bases and J by 4 bases, and 11 bases separated the two germline ends. Germline V lookup: CDR1 MNHEY, CDR2 SVGAGI. CDR3 DNA sequence: TGTGCCAGCAGTTCGGAGGGGCCCGGAAACACCATATATTTT. Its protein is CASSSEGPGNTIYF.